This TCR beta chain was sequenced in a study of blood T cell repertoires in COVID-19. Study at large: Sources were T cells, B-cell-depleted T cells, or PBMCs; the material itself was cDNA or gDNA.

Profiled with immunoSEQ multiplex PCR; TCRdb holds only in-frame clones, not every one. The sample includes some 190,000 clones, 80% to 90% seen only once; the top ten take around 1.1%. The CDR3 has 14 residues. Germline V lookup: CDR1 SGDLS, CDR2 YYNGEE. V was shortened by 0 bases and J by 4 bases, with 7 bases between the two germline ends. The chain has TRBV9 and TRBJ2-2; D uncertain. Source material: peripheral blood. This receptor was taken from a young man with acute or convalescent COVID-19. This CDR3 is CASSVAGFTGELFF. As DNA, the CDR3 is TGTGCCAGCAGCGTAGCCGGTTTCACCGGGGAGCTGTTTTTT.